This entry features one T cell receptor (beta chain) sequence. These data belong to a study of OX40 agonist ivuxolimab in advanced cancers. Study in general: The eligibility criteria allowed prior anti-PD-1, anti-PD-L1 or anti-CTLA-4 therapy, and around 40% had some.

The CDR3 covers 15 residues. CDR1 is MGHRA, CDR2 YSYEKL, per germline. Trimming left V 4 bases short and J 6 bases short, with 16 bases between. Profiling relied on immunoSEQ multiplex PCR, and the TCRdb table lists in-frame clones only, not all of them. The sample carries around 25,000 clones, under 80% recorded once. This material consisted of CD4+ or CD8+ T cells sorted from blood, taken in a trial of the OX40 agonist ivuxolimab. This receptor was taken from an adult with an advanced solid tumor such as melanoma, head and neck, liver or kidney cancer. The chain links TRBV4-1 to TRBJ2-1; D is unclear. The CDR3 sequence: CASSLPGPGFNEQFF. The CDR3, as DNA: TGCGCCAGCAGCCTTCCCGGACCCGGGTTCAATGAGCAGTTCTTC.